Reported below is one T cell receptor beta chain. The sample originates from a study of blood T cell repertoires in COVID-19. Germline V gene sequence: CDR1 KGHSH, CDR2 LQKENI. The CDR3 totals 14 residues. Trimming stripped 5 bases from V and 1 base from J, with 11 bases between. Sequencing was performed with immunoSEQ multiplex PCR; in TCRdb, only in-frame clones are kept and a portion is missing. The sample has roughly 180,000 clones, approximately 80% seen once. Input material: PBMCs or T cells enriched from blood (not recorded which). J is TRBJ1-2 and V is TRBV18; D is possibly TRBD1 (6 bases). The TCR sequence derives from a man between 50 and 59 years old who had recovered from COVID-19. CDR3 residues: CASSVGADNYGYTF. CDR3 in DNA: TGTGCCAGCTCAGTGGGGGCAGATAACTATGGCTACACCTTC.